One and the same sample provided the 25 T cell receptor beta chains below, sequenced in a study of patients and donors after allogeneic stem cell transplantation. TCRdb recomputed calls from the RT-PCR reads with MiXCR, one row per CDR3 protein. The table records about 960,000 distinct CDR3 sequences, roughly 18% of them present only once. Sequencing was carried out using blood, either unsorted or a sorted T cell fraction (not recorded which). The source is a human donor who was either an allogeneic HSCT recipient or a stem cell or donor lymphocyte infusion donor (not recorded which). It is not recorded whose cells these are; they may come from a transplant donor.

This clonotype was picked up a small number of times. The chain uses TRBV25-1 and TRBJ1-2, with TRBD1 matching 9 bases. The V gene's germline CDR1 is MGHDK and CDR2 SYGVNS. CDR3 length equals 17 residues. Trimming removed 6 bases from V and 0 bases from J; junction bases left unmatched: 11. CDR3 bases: TGTGCCAGCAGCGACCCACAGGGGGCTGGAACTAACTATGGCTACACCTTC. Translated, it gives CASSDPQGAGTNYGYTF.

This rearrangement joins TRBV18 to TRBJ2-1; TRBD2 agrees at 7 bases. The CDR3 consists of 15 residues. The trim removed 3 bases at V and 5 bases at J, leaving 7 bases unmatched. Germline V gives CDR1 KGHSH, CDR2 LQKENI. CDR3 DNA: TGTGCCAGCTCACCCAACGGCGGGGGTGACAATGAGCAGTTCTTC. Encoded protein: CASSPNGGGDNEQFF.

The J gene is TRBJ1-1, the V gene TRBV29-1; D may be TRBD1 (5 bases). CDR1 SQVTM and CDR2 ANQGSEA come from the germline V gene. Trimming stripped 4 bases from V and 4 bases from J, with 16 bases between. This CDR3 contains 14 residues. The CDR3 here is CSVAAVGGGTEAFF. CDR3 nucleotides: TGCAGCGTTGCCGCCGTTGGGGGAGGCACTGAAGCTTTCTTT.

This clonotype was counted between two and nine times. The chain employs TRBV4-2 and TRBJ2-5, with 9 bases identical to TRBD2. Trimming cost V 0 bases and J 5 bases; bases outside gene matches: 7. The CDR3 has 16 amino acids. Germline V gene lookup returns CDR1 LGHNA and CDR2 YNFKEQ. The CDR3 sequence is CASSQDAGLAGETQYF. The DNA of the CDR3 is TGTGCCAGCAGCCAAGATGCGGGACTAGCAGGGGAGACCCAGTACTTC.

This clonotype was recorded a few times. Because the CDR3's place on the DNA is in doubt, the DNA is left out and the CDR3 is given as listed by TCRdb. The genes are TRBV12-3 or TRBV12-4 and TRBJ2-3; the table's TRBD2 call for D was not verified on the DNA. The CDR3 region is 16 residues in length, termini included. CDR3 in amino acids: CASSTSGPRGWNTQYF.

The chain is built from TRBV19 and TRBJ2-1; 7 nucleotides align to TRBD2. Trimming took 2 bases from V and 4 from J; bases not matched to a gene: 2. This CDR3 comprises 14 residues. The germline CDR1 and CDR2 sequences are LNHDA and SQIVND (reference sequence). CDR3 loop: CASSISSGYNEQFF. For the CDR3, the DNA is TGTGCCAGTAGTATAAGTAGCGGGTACAATGAGCAGTTCTTC.

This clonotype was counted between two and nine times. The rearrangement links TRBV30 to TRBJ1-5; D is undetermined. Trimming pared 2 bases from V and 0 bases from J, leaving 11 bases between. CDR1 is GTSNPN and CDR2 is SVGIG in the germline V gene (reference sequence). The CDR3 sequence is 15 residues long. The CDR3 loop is CAWSHNVASNQPQHF. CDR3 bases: TGTGCCTGGAGTCATAACGTTGCTAGCAATCAGCCCCAGCATTTT.

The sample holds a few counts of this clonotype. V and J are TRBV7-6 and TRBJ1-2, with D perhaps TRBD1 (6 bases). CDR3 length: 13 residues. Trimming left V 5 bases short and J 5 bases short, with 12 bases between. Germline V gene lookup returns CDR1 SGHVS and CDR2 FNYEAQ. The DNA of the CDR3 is TGTGCCAGCAGCCCCGGGACACCGTATGGCTACACCTTC. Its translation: CASSPGTPYGYTF.

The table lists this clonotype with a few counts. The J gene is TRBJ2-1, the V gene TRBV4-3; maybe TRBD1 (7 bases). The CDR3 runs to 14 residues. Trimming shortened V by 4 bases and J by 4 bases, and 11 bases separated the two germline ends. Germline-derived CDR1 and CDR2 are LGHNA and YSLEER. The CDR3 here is CASSPRGTYNEQFF. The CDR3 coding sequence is TGCGCCAGCAGCCCCAGGGGGACTTACAATGAGCAGTTCTTC.

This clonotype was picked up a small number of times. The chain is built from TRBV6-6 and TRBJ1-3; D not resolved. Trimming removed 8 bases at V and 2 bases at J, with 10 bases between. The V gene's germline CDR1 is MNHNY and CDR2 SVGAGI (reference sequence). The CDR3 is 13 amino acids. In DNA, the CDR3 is TGTGCCAGCTTATCAAGGGCTGGAAACACCATATATTTT. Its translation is CASLSRAGNTIYF.

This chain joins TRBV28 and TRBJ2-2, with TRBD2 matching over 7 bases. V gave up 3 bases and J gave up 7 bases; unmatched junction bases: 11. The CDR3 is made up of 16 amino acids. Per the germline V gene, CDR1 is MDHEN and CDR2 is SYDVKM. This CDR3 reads CASSLEGREMDGELFF. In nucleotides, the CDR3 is TGTGCCAGCAGTTTGGAAGGGCGGGAGATGGACGGGGAGCTGTTTTTT.

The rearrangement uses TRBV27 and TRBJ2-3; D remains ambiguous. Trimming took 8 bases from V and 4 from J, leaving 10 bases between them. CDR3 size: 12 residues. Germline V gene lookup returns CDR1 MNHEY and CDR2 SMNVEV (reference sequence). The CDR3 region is CASSHGPDTQYF. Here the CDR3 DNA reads TGTGCCAGCTCTCACGGGCCAGATACGCAGTATTTT.

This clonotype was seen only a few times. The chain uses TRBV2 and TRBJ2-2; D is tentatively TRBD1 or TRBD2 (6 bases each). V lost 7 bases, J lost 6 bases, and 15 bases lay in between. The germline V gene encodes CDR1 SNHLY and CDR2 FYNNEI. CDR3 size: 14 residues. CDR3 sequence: CASNYRDFAGELFF. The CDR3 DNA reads TGTGCCAGCAATTACAGGGACTTTGCCGGGGAGCTGTTTTTT.

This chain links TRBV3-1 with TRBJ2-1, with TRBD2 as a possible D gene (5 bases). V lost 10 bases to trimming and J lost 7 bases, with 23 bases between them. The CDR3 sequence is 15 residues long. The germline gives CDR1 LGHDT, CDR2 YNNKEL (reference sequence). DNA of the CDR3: TGTGCCACAACATTAGCGTCCCGGGCCGGGAATGAGCAGTTCTTC. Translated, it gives CATTLASRAGNEQFF.

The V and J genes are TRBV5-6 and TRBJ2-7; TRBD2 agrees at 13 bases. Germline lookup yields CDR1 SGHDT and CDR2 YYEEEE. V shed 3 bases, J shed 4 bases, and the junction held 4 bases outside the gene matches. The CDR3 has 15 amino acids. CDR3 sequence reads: CASSYGLAGEYEQYF. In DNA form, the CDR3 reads TGTGCCAGCAGCTATGGACTAGCGGGAGAGTACGAGCAGTACTTC. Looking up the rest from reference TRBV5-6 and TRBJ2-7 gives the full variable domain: DAGVTQSPTHLIKTRGQQVTLRCSPKSGHDTVSWYQQALGQGPQFIFQYYEEEERQRGNFPDRFSGHQFPNYSSELNVNALLLGDSALYLCASSYGLAGEYEQYFGPGTRLTVT.

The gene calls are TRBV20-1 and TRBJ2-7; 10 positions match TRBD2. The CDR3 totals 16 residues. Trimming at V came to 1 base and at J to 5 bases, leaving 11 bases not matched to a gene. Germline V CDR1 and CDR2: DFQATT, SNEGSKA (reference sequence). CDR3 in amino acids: CSARVGSSGRLNEQYF. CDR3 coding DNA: TGCAGTGCTAGAGTAGGGTCTAGCGGGAGACTGAACGAGCAGTACTTC.

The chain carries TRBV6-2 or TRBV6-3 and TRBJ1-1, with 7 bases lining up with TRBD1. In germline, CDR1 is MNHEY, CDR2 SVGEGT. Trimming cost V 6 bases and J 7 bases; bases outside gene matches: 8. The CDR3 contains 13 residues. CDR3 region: CASSPDRQIEAFF. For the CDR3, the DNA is TGTGCCAGCAGCCCGGACAGGCAGATTGAAGCTTTCTTT.

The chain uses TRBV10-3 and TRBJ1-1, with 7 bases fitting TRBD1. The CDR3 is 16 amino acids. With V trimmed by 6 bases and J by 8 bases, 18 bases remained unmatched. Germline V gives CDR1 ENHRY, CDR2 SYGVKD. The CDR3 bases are TGTGCCATCAGGGGCATAACCGGGACAGCCGGTACGGAAGCTTTCTTT. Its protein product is CAIRGITGTAGTEAFF.

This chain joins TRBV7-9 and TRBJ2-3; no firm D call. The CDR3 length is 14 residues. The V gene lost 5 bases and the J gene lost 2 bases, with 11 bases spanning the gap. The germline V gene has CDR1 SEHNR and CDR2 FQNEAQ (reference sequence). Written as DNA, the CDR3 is TGTGCCAGCAGCATAAGGGCCTACACAGATACGCAGTATTTT. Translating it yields CASSIRAYTDTQYF.

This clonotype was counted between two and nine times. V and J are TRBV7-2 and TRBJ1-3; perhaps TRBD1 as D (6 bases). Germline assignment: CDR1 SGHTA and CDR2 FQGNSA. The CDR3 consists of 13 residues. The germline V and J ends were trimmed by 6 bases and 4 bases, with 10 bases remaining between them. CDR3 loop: CASRQGEGNTIYF. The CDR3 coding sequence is TGTGCCAGCAGACAGGGCGAAGGAAACACCATATATTTT. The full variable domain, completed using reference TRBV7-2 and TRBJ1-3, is GAGVSQSPSNKVTEKGKDVELRCDPISGHTALYWYRQSLGQGLEFLIYFQGNSAPDKSGLPSDRFSAERTGGSVSTLTIQRTQQEDSAVYLCASRQGEGNTIYFGEGSWLTVV.

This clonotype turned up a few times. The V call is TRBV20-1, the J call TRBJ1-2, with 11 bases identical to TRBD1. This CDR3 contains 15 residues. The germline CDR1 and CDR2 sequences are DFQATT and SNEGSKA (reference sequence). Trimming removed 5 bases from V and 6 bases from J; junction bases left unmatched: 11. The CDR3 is CSAASDRGRGDGYTF. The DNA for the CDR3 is TGCAGTGCTGCGTCGGACAGGGGGCGTGGGGATGGCTACACCTTC.

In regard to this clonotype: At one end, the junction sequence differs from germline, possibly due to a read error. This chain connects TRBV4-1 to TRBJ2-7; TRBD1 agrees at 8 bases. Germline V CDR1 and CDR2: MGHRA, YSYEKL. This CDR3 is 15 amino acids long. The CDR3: CASSQRGQAPGHEGF. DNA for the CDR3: TGCGCCAGCAGCCAACGGGGACAGGCCCCGGGCCACGAGGGCTTC.

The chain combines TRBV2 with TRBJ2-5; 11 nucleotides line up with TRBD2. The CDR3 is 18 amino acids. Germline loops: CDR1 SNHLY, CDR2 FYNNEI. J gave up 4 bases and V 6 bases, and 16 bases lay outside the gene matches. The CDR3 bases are TGTGCCAGCAGCGAATCGGGACTAGCGGCAACACGGAGAGAGACCCAGTACTTC. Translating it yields CASSESGLAATRRETQYF.

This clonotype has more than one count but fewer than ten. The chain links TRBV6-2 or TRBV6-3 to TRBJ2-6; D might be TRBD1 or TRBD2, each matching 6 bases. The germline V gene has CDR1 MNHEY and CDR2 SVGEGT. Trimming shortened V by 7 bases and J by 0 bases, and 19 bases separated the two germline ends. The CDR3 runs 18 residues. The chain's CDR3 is CASIHSRGASSGANVLTF. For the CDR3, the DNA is TGTGCCAGCATTCACTCTAGGGGGGCTTCCTCTGGGGCCAACGTCCTGACTTTC.

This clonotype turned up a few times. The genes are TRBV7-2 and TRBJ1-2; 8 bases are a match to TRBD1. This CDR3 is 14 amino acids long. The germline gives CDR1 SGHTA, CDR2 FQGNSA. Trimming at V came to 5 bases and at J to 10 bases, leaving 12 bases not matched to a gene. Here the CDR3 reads CASSQRQGKSAYTF. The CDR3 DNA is TGTGCCAGCAGCCAACGACAGGGGAAATCAGCCTACACCTTC.